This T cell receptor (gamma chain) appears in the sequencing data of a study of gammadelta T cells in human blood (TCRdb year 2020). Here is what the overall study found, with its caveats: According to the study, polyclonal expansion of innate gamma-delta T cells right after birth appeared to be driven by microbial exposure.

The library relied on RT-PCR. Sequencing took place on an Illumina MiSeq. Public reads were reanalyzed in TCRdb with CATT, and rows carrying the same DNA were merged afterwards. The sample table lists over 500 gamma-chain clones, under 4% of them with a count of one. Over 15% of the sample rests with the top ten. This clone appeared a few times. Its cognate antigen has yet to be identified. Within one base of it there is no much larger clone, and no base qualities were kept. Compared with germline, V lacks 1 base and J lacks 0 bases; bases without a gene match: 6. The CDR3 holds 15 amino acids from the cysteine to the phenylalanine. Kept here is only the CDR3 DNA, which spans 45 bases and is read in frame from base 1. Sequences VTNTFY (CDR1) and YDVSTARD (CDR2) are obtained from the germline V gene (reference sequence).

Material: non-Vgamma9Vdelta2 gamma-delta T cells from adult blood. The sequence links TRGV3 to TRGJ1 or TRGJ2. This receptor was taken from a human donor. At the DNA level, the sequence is TGTGCCACCTGGGACAGAATGTCGAATTATTATAAGAAACTCTTT. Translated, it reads CATWDRMSNYYKKLF.